This is a list of T cell receptor beta chains from one sample in a study of blood T cells in healthy people across ages. TCRdb passed the 5' RACE reads through MiXCR, listing each CDR3 protein once. The sample has around 520,000 distinct CDR3 sequences, about 25% seen once. This sample was shared with a second study, whose subject was T cells of mothers and their children.

Source material: blood. The receptors stem from a boy aged 2 to 10 in good health. CDR3s include the opening cysteine and the closing phenylalanine or tryptophan.

>TRBV10-2|16|TRBJ1-2
CASSEILLRVSQGYTF
>TRBV7-3|19|TRBJ2-6
CASSPILRDRISGANVLTF
>TRBV21-1|18|TRBJ2-6
CASSNGSGRASGANVLTF
>TRBV6-5|18|TRBJ2-2
CASSYSIPGTPNTGELFF
>TRBV3-1|15|NA
CASSRWDHRDNEQFF
>TRBV7-2|14|TRBJ2-5
CASSLGGGSKTQYF
>TRBV5-1|14|TRBJ1-2
CASSLSDRVYGYTF
>TRBV10-3|15|TRBJ2-3
CAIRTRQGVADTQYF
>TRBV3-1|12|NA
CASSPSFEEQFF
>TRBV20-1|14|NA
CSARDKTGDNEQYF
>TRBV12-5|14|TRBJ2-5
CASGLGTVWETQYF
>TRBV20-1|11|NA
CSADLPYEQYF
>TRBV6-5|15|TRBJ2-3
CASSVGQGTTDTQYF
>TRBV24-1|14|TRBJ2-1
CATRPTSGDNEQFF
>TRBV7-2|12|TRBJ2-5
CASSPRVETQYF
>TRBV7-9|13|TRBJ2-6
CASSRSGANVLTF
>TRBV2|11|NA
CALASRSEQYF
>TRBV7-2|13|TRBJ1-1
CASSLNEKGLAFF
>TRBV7-9|13|TRBJ2-5
CASRPGLKETQYF
>TRBV7-9|14|TRBJ1-4
CASSPTEINEKLFF
>TRBV29-1|15|TRBJ2-1
CSVFGPESSYNEQFF
>TRBV6-2/TRBV6-3|16|TRBJ1-5
CASRYYGTSPGQPQHF
>TRBV12-3/TRBV12-4|13|TRBJ1-2
CASTFTGVYGYTF
>TRBV7-2|19|TRBJ2-3
CASRGGLAGANPGWDTQYF
>TRBV6-1|14|TRBJ1-6
CASSDSPDNSPLHF
>TRBV12-3/TRBV12-4|14|NA
CASRRLAGDNEQFF
>TRBV3-1|14|TRBJ2-7
CASSQLDFSYEQYF
>TRBV3-1|13|TRBJ1-1
CASSPLRRTEAFF
>TRBV6-2/TRBV6-3|10|TRBJ2-7
CASGDYEQYF
>TRBV20-1|16|TRBJ2-2
CSARDPLAGMHGELFF
>TRBV28|14|TRBJ1-1
CASSLGGQGRGAFF
>TRBV5-4|15|TRBJ2-1
CASSPDRVVNNEQFF
>TRBV9|14|TRBJ2-3
CAGSPGLDLHTQYF
>TRBV7-6|19|TRBJ2-3
CASSLGASTSGSTLDTQYF
>TRBV9|15|TRBJ2-3
CASSRSGVITDTQYF